A selection of T cell receptor beta chains follows, all from one sample in a study of PD-L1 blockade in urothelial cancer. TCRdb's copy holds only in-frame clones and misses some; the assay was immunoSEQ multiplex PCR. The sample consists of tens of thousands of clones, 85% to 90% of them appearing once. Sequences were derived from PBMCs, sampled around atezolizumab (anti-PD-L1) treatment. These receptors were collected from a man aged 55 to 69 with urothelial cancer. The CDR3 runs from the conserved cysteine through the conserved F or W. Fields, in order: V gene, J gene, clone size, D gene, CDR3 protein, CDR3 DNA. D genes are given only for firm matches. The size field is filled for only some rows; it gives once, few, many or a size class.

TRBV4-1	TRBJ2-7	-	-	CASSQVWTNYEQYF	TGCGCCAGCAGCCAAGTGTGGACAAACTACGAGCAGTACTTC
TRBV5-1	TRBJ1-6	-	TRBD1	CASSVTGDNNSPLHF	TGCGCCAGCAGCGTGACAGGGGACAATAATTCACCCCTCCACTTT
TRBV28	TRBJ2-2	few	TRBD1	CASSPGTGPGELFF	TGTGCCAGCAGTCCAGGGACAGGGCCCGGGGAGCTGTTTTTT
TRBV2	TRBJ1-3	few	-	CASRPQLLSGNTIYF	TGTGCCAGCAGGCCACAGCTACTCTCTGGAAACACCATATATTTT
TRBV4-3	TRBJ1-5	-	-	CASSQDNGGQPQHF	TGCGCCAGCAGCCAAGATAACGGAGGCCAGCCCCAGCATTTT
TRBV13	TRBJ2-7	-	TRBD2	CASSLGLAGVYEQYF	TGTGCCAGCAGCTTGGGACTAGCGGGAGTCTACGAGCAGTACTTC
TRBV29-1	TRBJ1-1	-	TRBD1	CSVGTGGALATEAFF	TGCAGCGTGGGGACAGGGGGCGCTTTGGCCACTGAAGCTTTCTTT
TRBV28	TRBJ1-5	-	-	CASRDRQRTIYYSNQPQHF	TGTGCCAGCAGAGACAGACAGAGAACTATTTACTACAGCAATCAGCCCCAGCATTTT
TRBV4-2	TRBJ2-1	-	-	CASSQESYEQFF	TGTGCCAGCAGCCAAGAATCATATGAGCAGTTCTTC
TRBV12-2	TRBJ2-7	-	-	CASRMLAGAPFEQYF	TGTGCAAGTCGCATGCTAGCAGGGGCGCCCTTCGAGCAGTACTTC
TRBV6-6	TRBJ1-1	-	-	CASYQAGGNTEAFF	TGTGCCAGTTATCAGGCGGGGGGTAACACTGAAGCTTTCTTT
TRBV6-1	TRBJ1-5	-	-	CASTVFGSQPQHF	TGTGCCAGCACTGTATTCGGGAGTCAGCCCCAGCATTTT
TRBV16	TRBJ1-3	-	-	CASSQSGLGGNTIYF	TGTGCCAGCAGCCAATCAGGACTAGGAGGAAACACCATATATTTT
TRBV7-2	TRBJ1-4	-	TRBD1	CASSPLGQGVGKLFF	TGTGCCAGCAGCCCACTGGGACAGGGTGTTGGGAAACTGTTTTTT
TRBV5-6	TRBJ1-3	-	-	CASSPGNTGNTIYF	TGTGCCAGCTCTCCCGGGAATACTGGAAACACCATATATTTT
TRBV15	TRBJ1-6	once	TRBD1	CATSSWTGQRNSPLHF	TGTGCCACCAGCTCCTGGACAGGGCAAAGGAATTCACCCCTCCACTTT
TRBV4-2	TRBJ2-3	-	-	CASSQGNGVIGTDTQYF	TGTGCCAGCAGCCAAGGCAACGGGGTGATTGGCACAGATACGCAGTATTTT
TRBV5-5	TRBJ1-2	-	-	CASSLAPDTYYGYTF	TGTGCCAGCAGCCTCGCTCCGGACACCTACTATGGCTACACCTTC
TRBV7-9	TRBJ2-7	-	-	CASSRDRREQYF	TGTGCCAGCAGCCGAGACAGAAGGGAGCAGTACTTC
TRBV18	TRBJ1-1	-	-	CASSPRIPNTEAFF	TGTGCCAGCTCACCACGTATCCCGAACACTGAAGCTTTCTTT
TRBV9	TRBJ2-1	-	TRBD2	CASSGASGGANNEQFF	TGTGCCAGCAGCGGGGCTAGCGGGGGGGCAAATAATGAGCAGTTCTTC
TRBV9	TRBJ2-3	-	-	CASSGPPLGTDTQYF	TGTGCCAGCAGCGGGCCTCCGCTAGGAACAGATACGCAGTATTTT
TRBV2	TRBJ1-1	-	-	CASIPDRLANTEAFF	TGTGCCAGCATTCCCGACAGGTTGGCAAACACTGAAGCTTTCTTT
TRBV5-4	TRBJ2-1	-	-	CASSTLGGGPHEQFF	TGTGCCAGCAGTACCTTGGGGGGGGGCCCCCATGAGCAGTTCTTC
TRBV13	TRBJ2-1	-	TRBD2	CASSQEGLAGRAEQFF	TGTGCCAGCAGCCAAGAAGGACTAGCGGGACGGGCTGAGCAGTTCTTC
TRBV7-9	TRBJ1-4	-	-	CASSPNLGVEKLFF	TGTGCCAGCAGCCCTAACTTAGGGGTCGAAAAACTGTTTTTT
TRBV5-4	TRBJ2-7	-	-	CASSNYEQYF	TGTGCCAGCAGTAACTACGAGCAGTACTTC
TRBV10-3	TRBJ1-2	once	TRBD1	CAIKGQINYGYTF	TGTGCCATCAAGGGACAGATAAACTATGGCTACACCTTC